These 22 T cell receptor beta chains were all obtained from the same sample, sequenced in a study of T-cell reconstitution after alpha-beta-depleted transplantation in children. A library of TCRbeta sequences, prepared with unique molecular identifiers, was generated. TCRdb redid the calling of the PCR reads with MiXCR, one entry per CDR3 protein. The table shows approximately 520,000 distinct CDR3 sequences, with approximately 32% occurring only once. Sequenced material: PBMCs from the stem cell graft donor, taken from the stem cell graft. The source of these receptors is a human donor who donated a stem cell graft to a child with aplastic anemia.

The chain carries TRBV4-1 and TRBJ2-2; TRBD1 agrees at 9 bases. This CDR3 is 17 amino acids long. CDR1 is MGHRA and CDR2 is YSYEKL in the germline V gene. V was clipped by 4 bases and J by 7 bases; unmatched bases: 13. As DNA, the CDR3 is TGCGCCAGCAGCCCTATACCGGGACAGGGAGGGAACGGGGAGCTGTTTTTT. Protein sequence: CASSPIPGQGGNGELFF.

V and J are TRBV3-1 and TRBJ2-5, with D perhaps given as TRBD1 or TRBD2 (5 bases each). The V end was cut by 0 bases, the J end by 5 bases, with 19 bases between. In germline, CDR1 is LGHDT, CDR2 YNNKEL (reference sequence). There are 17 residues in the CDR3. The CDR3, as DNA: TGTGCCAGCAGCCAAGACTTAATGGGACGGCTGGGGGAGACCCAGTACTTC. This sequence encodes CASSQDLMGRLGETQYF.

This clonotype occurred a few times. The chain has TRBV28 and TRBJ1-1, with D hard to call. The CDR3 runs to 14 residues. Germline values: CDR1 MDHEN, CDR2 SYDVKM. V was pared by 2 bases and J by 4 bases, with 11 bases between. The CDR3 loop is CASSLSVVGTEAFF. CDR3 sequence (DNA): TGTGCCAGCAGTTTAAGTGTGGTGGGCACTGAAGCTTTCTTT.

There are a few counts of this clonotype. CDR3 coding DNA: TGTGCCAGCATGTTAACTAGCGGGAGGGAGACCCAGTACTTC. It is translated as CASMLTSGRETQYF. V is TRBV12-3 or TRBV12-4 and J is TRBJ2-5; TRBD2 agrees at 12 bases. V was clipped by 7 bases and J by 5 bases; unmatched bases: 5. There are 14 residues in the CDR3.

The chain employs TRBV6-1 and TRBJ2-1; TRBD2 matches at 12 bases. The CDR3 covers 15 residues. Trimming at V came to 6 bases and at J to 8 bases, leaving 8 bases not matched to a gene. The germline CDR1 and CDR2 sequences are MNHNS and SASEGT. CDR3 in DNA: TGTGCCAGCAGGCAGACTAGCGGGAGATATTATGAGCAGTTCTTC. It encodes CASRQTSGRYYEQFF.

The CDR3, as DNA: TGTGCCAGCAGCTTTAAGGGACAGGGGGGAGTAAGCACTAATGAAAAACTGTTTTTT. It encodes CASSFKGQGGVSTNEKLFF. J is TRBJ1-4 and V is TRBV5-4; 11 positions match TRBD1. The CDR3 has 19 residues. Germline V CDR1 and CDR2: SGHNT, YYREEE (reference sequence). Trimming cost V 2 bases and J 2 bases; bases outside gene matches: 11.

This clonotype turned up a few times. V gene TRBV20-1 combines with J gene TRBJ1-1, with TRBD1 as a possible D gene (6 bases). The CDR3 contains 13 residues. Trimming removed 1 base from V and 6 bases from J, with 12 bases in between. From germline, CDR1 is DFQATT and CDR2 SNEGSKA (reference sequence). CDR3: CSARGPGVAEAFF. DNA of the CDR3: TGCAGTGCTAGAGGTCCAGGGGTGGCTGAAGCTTTCTTT.

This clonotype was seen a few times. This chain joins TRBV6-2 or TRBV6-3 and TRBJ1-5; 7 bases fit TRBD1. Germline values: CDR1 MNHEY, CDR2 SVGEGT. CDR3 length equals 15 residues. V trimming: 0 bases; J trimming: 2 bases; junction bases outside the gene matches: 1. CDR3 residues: CASSYSGQGNQPQHF. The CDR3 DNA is TGTGCCAGCAGTTACTCCGGACAGGGCAATCAGCCCCAGCATTTT.

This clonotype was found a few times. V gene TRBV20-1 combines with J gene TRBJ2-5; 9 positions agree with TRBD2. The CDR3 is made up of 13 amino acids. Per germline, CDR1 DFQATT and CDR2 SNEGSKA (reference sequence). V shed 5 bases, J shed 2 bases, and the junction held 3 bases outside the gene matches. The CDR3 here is CSAASGGQETQYF. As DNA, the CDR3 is TGCAGTGCTGCCAGCGGGGGGCAAGAGACCCAGTACTTC.

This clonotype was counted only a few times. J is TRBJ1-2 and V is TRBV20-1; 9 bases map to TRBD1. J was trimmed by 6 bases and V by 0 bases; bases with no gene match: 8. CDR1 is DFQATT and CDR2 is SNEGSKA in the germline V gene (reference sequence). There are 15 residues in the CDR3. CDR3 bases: TGCAGTGCTAGAGATCGTTCTACAGGGGGCGATGGCTACACCTTC. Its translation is CSARDRSTGGDGYTF.

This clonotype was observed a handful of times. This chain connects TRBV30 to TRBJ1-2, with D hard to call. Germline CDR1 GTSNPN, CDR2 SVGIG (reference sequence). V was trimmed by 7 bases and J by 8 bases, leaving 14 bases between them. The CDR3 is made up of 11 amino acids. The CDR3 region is CASPLRYGYTF. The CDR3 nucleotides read TGTGCCTCCCCTCTGAGGTACGGCTACACCTTC.

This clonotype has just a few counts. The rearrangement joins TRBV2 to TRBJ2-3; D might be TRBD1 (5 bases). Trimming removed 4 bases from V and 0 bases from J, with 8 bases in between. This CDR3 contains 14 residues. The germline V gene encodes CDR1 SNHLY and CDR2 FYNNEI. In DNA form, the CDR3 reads TGTGCCAGCAGTGCGAGACAGAGCACAGATACGCAGTATTTT. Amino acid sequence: CASSARQSTDTQYF.

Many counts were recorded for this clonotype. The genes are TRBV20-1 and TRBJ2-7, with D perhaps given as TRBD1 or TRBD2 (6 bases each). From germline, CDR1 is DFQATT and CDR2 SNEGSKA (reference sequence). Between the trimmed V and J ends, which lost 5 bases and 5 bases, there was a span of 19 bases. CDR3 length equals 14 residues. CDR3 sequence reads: CSAAPPGAMNEQYF. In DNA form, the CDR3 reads TGCAGTGCTGCCCCCCCGGGGGCAATGAACGAGCAGTACTTC.

CDR3 sequence reads: CASSSGQSDTGELFF. Here the CDR3 DNA reads TGTGCCAGCAGTTCGGGACAGTCTGACACCGGGGAGCTGTTTTTT. The V gene is TRBV28, the J gene TRBJ2-2; 7 bases are shared with TRBD1. The CDR3 is 15 amino acids. Germline trimming cut 4 bases from V and 3 bases from J; bases unmatched to any gene: 5. Germline CDR1 and CDR2: MDHEN and SYDVKM.

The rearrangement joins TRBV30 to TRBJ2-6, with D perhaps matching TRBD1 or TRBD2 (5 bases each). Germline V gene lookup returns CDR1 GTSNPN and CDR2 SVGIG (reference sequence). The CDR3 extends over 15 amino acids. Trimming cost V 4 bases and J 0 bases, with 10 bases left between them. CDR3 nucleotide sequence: TGTGCCTGGACCGACGGGGCCTCTGGGGCCAACGTCCTGACTTTC. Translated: CAWTDGASGANVLTF.

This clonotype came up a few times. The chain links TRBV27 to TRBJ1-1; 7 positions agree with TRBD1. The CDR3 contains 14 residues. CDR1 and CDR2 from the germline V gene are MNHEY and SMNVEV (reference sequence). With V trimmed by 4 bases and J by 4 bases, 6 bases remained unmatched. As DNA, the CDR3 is TGTGCCAGCAGTTCCCACACAGGGGTCACTGAAGCTTTCTTT. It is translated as CASSSHTGVTEAFF.

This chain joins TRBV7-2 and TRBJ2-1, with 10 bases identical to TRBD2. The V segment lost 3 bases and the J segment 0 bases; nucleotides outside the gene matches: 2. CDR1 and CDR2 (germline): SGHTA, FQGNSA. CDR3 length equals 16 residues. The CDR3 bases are TGTGCCAGCAGCTTGAGCGGGAGGGCCTCCTACAATGAGCAGTTCTTC. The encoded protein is CASSLSGRASYNEQFF.

The CDR3 region is CSVEVVAGAVEQFF. Here the CDR3 DNA reads TGCAGCGTTGAAGTCGTGGCAGGGGCCGTAGAGCAGTTCTTC. The chain recombines TRBV29-1 with TRBJ2-1, with D maybe TRBD1 (6 bases). V was cut by 1 base and J by 10 bases, with 17 bases left in between. The CDR3 length is 14 residues. In germline, CDR1 is SQVTM, CDR2 ANQGSEA.

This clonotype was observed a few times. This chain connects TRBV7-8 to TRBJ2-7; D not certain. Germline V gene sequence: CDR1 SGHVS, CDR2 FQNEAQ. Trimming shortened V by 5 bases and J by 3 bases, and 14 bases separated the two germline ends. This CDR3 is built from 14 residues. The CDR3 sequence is CASSPLGIDYEQYV. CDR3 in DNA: TGTGCCAGCAGCCCCCTAGGTATCGACTACGAGCAGTACGTC.

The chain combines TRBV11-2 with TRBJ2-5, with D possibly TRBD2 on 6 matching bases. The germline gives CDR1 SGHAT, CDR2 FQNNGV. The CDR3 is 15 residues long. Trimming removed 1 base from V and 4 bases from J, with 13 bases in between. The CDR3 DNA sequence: TGTGCCAGCAGCTTAGGAAATTCCGGGGGAGAGACCCAGTACTTC. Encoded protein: CASSLGNSGGETQYF.

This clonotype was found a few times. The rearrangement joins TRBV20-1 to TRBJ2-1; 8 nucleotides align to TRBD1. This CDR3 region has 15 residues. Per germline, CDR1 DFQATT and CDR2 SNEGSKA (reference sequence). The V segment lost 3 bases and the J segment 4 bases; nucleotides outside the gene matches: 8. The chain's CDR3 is CSASAGTGLYNEQFF. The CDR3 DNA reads TGCAGTGCTAGCGCCGGGACAGGTCTTTACAATGAGCAGTTCTTC.

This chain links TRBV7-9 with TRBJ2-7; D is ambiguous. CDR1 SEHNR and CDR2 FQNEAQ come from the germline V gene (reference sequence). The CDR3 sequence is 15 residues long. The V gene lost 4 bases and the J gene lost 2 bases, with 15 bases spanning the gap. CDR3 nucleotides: TGTGCCAGCAGCTCGGGCTTCAAAGTCGCCTACGAGCAGTACTTC. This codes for CASSSGFKVAYEQYF.